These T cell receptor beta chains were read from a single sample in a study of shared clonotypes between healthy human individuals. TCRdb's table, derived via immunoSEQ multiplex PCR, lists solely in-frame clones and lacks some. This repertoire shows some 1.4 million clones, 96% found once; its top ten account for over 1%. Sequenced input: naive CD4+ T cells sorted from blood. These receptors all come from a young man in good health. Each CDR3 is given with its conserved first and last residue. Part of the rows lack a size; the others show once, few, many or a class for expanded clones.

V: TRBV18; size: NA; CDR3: CASSPRGIGMNTEAFF
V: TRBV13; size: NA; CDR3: CASSLGPLYTQYF
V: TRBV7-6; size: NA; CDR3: CASSPVGGQEKLFF
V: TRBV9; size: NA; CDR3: CASSVESLAGGLETQYF
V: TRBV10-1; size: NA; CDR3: CASSAKRNTEAFF
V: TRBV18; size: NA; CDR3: CASSPRTVLIAKNIQYF
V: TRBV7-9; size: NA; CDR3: CASSLALVNTEAFF
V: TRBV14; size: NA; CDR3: CASRLGRLTGELFF
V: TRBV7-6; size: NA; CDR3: CASSLADDNSYEQYF
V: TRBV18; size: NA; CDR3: CASSPMAGVPDTQYF
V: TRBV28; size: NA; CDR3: CASRTTGTGGYEQYF
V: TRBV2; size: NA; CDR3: CASSEGTAKNIQYF
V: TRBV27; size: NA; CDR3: CASSYQGRFTDTQYF
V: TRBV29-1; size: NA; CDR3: CSADEGVPDSEQFF
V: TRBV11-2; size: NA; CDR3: CASTDARGYGYTF
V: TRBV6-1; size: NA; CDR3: CASSRGSDTQYF
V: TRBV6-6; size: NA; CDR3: CASLIRTRNTEAFF
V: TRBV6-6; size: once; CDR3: CASSPPGYEQYF
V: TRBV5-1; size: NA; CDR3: CASSLAPGSSNQPQHF
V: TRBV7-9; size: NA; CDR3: CASSLGTASSGNTIYF
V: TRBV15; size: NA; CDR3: CATRPTVSSDEQYF
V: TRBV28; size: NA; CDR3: CASRGDRRVTGELFF
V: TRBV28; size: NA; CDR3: CASSLRWGDTEAFF
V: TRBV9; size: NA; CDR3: CASSPWTSSVGNTEAFF
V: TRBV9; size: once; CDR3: CASSVGGPSGHTDTQYF
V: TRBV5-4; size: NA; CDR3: CASSLGTSGTRYEQYF
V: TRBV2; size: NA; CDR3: CASREGLTEAFF
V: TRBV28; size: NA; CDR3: CASSLPPGQGTKNIQYF
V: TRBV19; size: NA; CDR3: CASSSGTVLYEQYF